This entry describes one T cell receptor beta chain. What it recognizes is unknown. The data derive from a study of cytomegalovirus exposure and HLA in healthy donors. Study-level results: Cytomegalovirus status, reportedly, was diagnosed with high specificity and sensitivity by the classifier. Analysis was carried out at a later point, and it linked a missense DCLRE1C variant to TCR beta V- and J-gene trimming.

It was with 60 Vbeta and 13 Jbeta primers that the PCR ran. Profiling relied on immunoSEQ multiplex PCR, and the TCRdb table lists in-frame clones only, not all of them. The repertoire holds 100,000 to 150,000 clones, with approximately 80% as singletons. With 4 bases removed from V and 8 bases from J, the gap between germline ends came to 15 bases. The CDR3 has 14 residues. Germline V gene lookup returns CDR1 MNHEY and CDR2 SMNVEV (reference sequence). Source material: PBMCs. The chain combines TRBV27 with TRBJ2-1, with D perhaps matching TRBD2 (6 bases). The sequence came from a girl under 10 years old in good health and CMV-seronegative. As DNA, the CDR3 is TGTGCCAGCAGTTGGTCAGGGACTGGGGATGAGCAGTTCTTC. Translating it yields CASSWSGTGDEQFF.